Each of the 30 T cell receptor beta chains below was sequenced from the same sample in a study of blood T cell repertoires in COVID-19 (TCRdb year 2020). The library came from the immunoSEQ multiplex PCR assay. TCRdb retrieved this table from immuneACCESS and kept in-frame rearrangements only. Not all clones are present; in checked studies, unresolved V genes account for under half, and no reason is known for the remainder. This sample is represented by roughly 46,000 clones; more than 75% of them were singletons. Clones ranked in the top ten supply approximately 10% of the sample. Sequencing input: peripheral blood. The receptors come from a man aged 50 to 60 with active COVID-19.

The V gene is TRBV9, the J gene TRBJ2-3; the match to TRBD2 covers 11 bases. The junction had 6 bases not matched to a gene; V was cut back by 3 bases and J by 0 bases. Germline CDR1 SGDLS, CDR2 YYNGEE. The CDR3 has 17 amino acids. CDR3 residues: CASSAERTSGSTDTQYF. CDR3 bases: TGTGCCAGCAGCGCCGAGAGGACTAGCGGGAGCACAGATACGCAGTATTTT.

V is TRBV19 and J is TRBJ1-1, with no clear D. Germline values: CDR1 LNHDA, CDR2 SQIVND (reference sequence). The CDR3 totals 13 residues. V was shortened by 5 bases and J by 8 bases, with 15 bases between the two germline ends. The CDR3 sequence: CASSREWAAEAFF. The CDR3 region has the DNA TGTGCCAGTAGTCGAGAGTGGGCAGCCGAAGCTTTCTTT.

The gene calls are TRBV11-3 and TRBJ1-2; 7 bases fit TRBD1. Germline CDR1 SGHNT, CDR2 YENEEA. This CDR3 region has 13 residues. The junction had 3 bases not matched to a gene; V was cut back by 1 base and J by 7 bases. The CDR3 reads CASSLGGGGGYTF. In nucleotides, the CDR3 is TGTGCCAGCAGCTTAGGAGGGGGCGGTGGCTACACCTTC.

The CDR3 region is CASSSGLAGSEEQYF. The CDR3, as DNA: TGTGCCAGCAGTTCGGGACTAGCGGGTTCCGAAGAGCAGTACTTC. The chain combines TRBV5-8 with TRBJ2-7; 12 bases align to TRBD2. The CDR3 extends over 15 amino acids. CDR1 and CDR2 from the germline V gene are SGHTS and YDEGEE. With V trimmed by 5 bases and J by 7 bases, 10 bases remained unmatched.

V is TRBV27 and J is TRBJ2-5, with TRBD1 matching over 7 bases. The V gene end was trimmed by 5 bases and the J gene end by 4 bases; junction bases not matched to a gene: 16. Germline assignment: CDR1 MNHEY and CDR2 SMNVEV (reference sequence). There are 17 residues in the CDR3. CDR3 in DNA: TGTGCCAGCAGTCCCGGGGACAGCTCCCTTGTGGGAGAGACCCAGTACTTC. It codes for CASSPGDSSLVGETQYF.

This chain joins TRBV5-5 and TRBJ2-1; no definite D call. This CDR3 spans 15 amino acids. V was cut by 0 bases and J by 4 bases, with 11 bases left in between. Germline values: CDR1 SGHKS, CDR2 YYEKEE (reference sequence). CDR3 sequence: CASSLARREYNEQFF. Written as DNA, the CDR3 is TGTGCCAGCAGCTTGGCCAGGCGCGAGTACAATGAGCAGTTCTTC.

This clone was counted once. The chain employs TRBV7-9 and TRBJ1-1; D is possibly TRBD1 (5 bases). Germline loops: CDR1 SEHNR, CDR2 FQNEAQ (reference sequence). V gave up 5 bases and J gave up 4 bases, with 8 bases separating them. The CDR3 spans 12 residues. CDR3 region: CASSVRGTEAFF. CDR3 DNA: TGTGCCAGCAGCGTAAGGGGCACTGAAGCTTTCTTT.

The chain joins TRBV3-1 (or the pseudogene TRBV3-2) to TRBJ2-3; 8 bases are a match to TRBD2. The CDR3 totals 15 residues. J was trimmed by 4 bases and V by 4 bases; bases with no gene match: 7. The germline V gene encodes CDR1 LGHDT and CDR2 YNNKEL (reference sequence). CDR3 sequence (DNA): TGTGCCAGCAGCCCGGGACTAGGGTTGTCAGATACGCAGTATTTT. Protein sequence: CASSPGLGLSDTQYF.

This chain joins TRBV6-1 and TRBJ2-5, with D possibly TRBD1 on 5 matching bases. Germline V gives CDR1 MNHNS, CDR2 SASEGT. Trimming stripped 2 bases from V and 3 bases from J, with 13 bases between. The CDR3 loop spans 15 amino acids. DNA of the CDR3: TGTGCCAGCAGTGAATTTGGGGCCAGGGAAGAGACCCAGTACTTC. Residues: CASSEFGAREETQYF.

The genes are TRBV7-9 and TRBJ1-2, with TRBD1 matching 7 bases. The CDR3 runs to 12 residues. CDR1 and CDR2 from the germline V gene are SEHNR and FQNEAQ (reference sequence). Trimming cost V 1 base and J 13 bases; bases outside gene matches: 6. The CDR3 reads CASSLGGQSSTF. Here the CDR3 DNA reads TGTGCCAGCAGCTTAGGGGGACAGAGTTCCACCTTC. Full variable domain (remainder filled in from reference TRBV7-9 and TRBJ1-2): DTGVSQNPRHKITKRGQNVTFRCDPISEHNRLYWYRQTLGQGPEFLTYFQNEAQLEKSRLLSDRFSAERPKGSFSTLEIQRTEQGDSAMYLCASSLGGQSSTFGSGTRLTVV.

The chain employs TRBV11-3 and TRBJ2-3, with 9 bases fitting TRBD2. The germline CDR1 and CDR2 sequences are SGHNT and YENEEA. There are 14 residues in the CDR3. The V segment lost 4 bases and the J segment 6 bases; nucleotides outside the gene matches: 5. CDR3: CASSSTSGRDTQYF. Here the CDR3 DNA reads TGTGCCAGCAGCTCTACTAGCGGGCGGGATACGCAGTATTTT.

The chain combines TRBV29-1 with TRBJ1-3; 7 nucleotides match TRBD1. Germline lookup yields CDR1 SQVTM and CDR2 ANQGSEA. The CDR3 contains 13 residues. The V and J ends lost 3 bases and 4 bases, in that order; junction bases with no gene match: 3. This CDR3 is CSVDRGPGNTIYF. CDR3 DNA: TGCAGCGTTGATAGGGGGCCAGGAAACACCATATATTTT.

This chain connects TRBV11-3 to TRBJ2-2; the match to TRBD2 covers 7 bases. J was trimmed by 5 bases and V by 6 bases; bases with no gene match: 12. The CDR3 runs 16 residues. Looked up from germline, CDR1 is SGHNT and CDR2 is YENEEA. In DNA, the CDR3 is TGTGCCAGCAGAACCGGGGGAGGGTTCAGAACCGGGGAGCTGTTTTTT. Its translation is CASRTGGGFRTGELFF. The full variable domain, rest sourced from reference TRBV11-3 and TRBJ2-2, is EAGVVQSPRYKIIEKKQPVAFWCNPISGHNTLYWYLQNLGQGPELLIRYENEEAVDDSQLPKDRFSAERLKGVDSTLKIQPAELGDSAVYLCASRTGGGFRTGELFFGEGSRLTVL.

The CDR3 region has the DNA TGTGCCAGCAGTTTCTCCCCGAACACTGAAGCTTTCTTT. It yields the protein CASSFSPNTEAFF. The genes are TRBV7-6 and TRBJ1-1; D gene ambiguous. Germline V gene data show CDR1 as SGHVS and CDR2 as FNYEAQ. Trimming shortened V by 6 bases and J by 1 base, and 9 bases separated the two germline ends. The CDR3 has 13 residues.

CDR3 amino acids: CASSGGGTPYEQYF. The CDR3 region has the DNA TGTGCCAGCAGCGGGGGGGGGACCCCCTACGAGCAGTACTTC. The chain combines TRBV6-1 with TRBJ2-7; TRBD2 matches at 8 bases. V lost 6 bases and J lost 2; bases outside the gene matches: 6. CDR3 length: 14 amino acids. CDR1 and CDR2 from the germline V gene are MNHNS and SASEGT.

The chain couples TRBV10-3 to TRBJ1-5; the match to TRBD1 covers 8 bases. The CDR3 totals 20 residues. Germline V gene sequence: CDR1 ENHRY, CDR2 SYGVKD. Unmatched junction bases numbered 13, after V lost 0 bases and J lost 0 bases. The CDR3 spells CAISESKTGALRNSNQPQHF. The DNA of the CDR3 is TGTGCCATCAGTGAGTCCAAGACAGGGGCCTTGCGCAATAGCAATCAGCCCCAGCATTTT.

The chain carries TRBV5-1 and TRBJ1-6, with D hard to call. CDR3 size: 17 residues. Looked up from germline, CDR1 is SGHRS and CDR2 is YFSETQ. Trimming took 0 bases from V and 9 from J, leaving 19 bases between them. Here the CDR3 reads CASSLASTVSGISPLHF. In DNA, the CDR3 is TGCGCCAGCAGCTTGGCCTCGACGGTTTCGGGAATTTCACCCCTCCACTTT.

The rearrangement joins TRBV19 to TRBJ2-3; D is unclear. The V gene lost 4 bases and the J gene lost 0 bases, with 8 bases spanning the gap. The CDR3 extends over 14 amino acids. Germline CDR1 is LNHDA and CDR2 is SQIVND (reference sequence). CDR3 sequence (DNA): TGTGCCAGTAGTAGGTCAACTAGCACAGATACGCAGTATTTT. Protein sequence: CASSRSTSTDTQYF.

V and J are TRBV7-3 and TRBJ2-7; maybe TRBD2 (5 bases). In germline, CDR1 is SGHTA, CDR2 FQGTGA. V lost 3 bases and J 6 bases, leaving 12 bases between the germline ends. The CDR3 loop spans 13 amino acids. CDR3 residues: CASSLYPGGEQYF. DNA for the CDR3: TGTGCCAGCAGCTTGTATCCAGGAGGCGAGCAGTACTTC.

This clone was detected a few times. J is TRBJ2-7 and V is TRBV27, with 8 bases aligning to TRBD2. Losses at the gene ends were 6 bases for V and 5 bases for J; bases not matched to a gene: 12. CDR3 size: 15 residues. Germline CDR1 MNHEY, CDR2 SMNVEV (reference sequence). The CDR3 is CASRKGPGLVDEQYF. CDR3 sequence (DNA): TGTGCCAGCAGAAAGGGACCGGGACTAGTCGACGAGCAGTACTTC.

The chain uses TRBV6-5 and TRBJ1-1; 10 bases agree with TRBD1. The V and J ends lost 5 bases and 4 bases, in that order; junction bases with no gene match: 4. There are 14 residues in the CDR3. The germline CDR1 and CDR2 sequences are MNHEY and SVGAGI. The CDR3 sequence: CASSPTGGTTEAFF. CDR3 DNA: TGTGCCAGCAGTCCGACAGGGGGCACCACTGAAGCTTTCTTT.

The chain's CDR3 is CASSQGQGFPDTQYF. CDR3 coding DNA: TGCGCCAGCAGCCAAGGACAGGGGTTTCCAGATACGCAGTATTTT. The rearrangement uses TRBV4-1 and TRBJ2-3; 8 bases are shared with TRBD1. The CDR3 consists of 15 residues. Unmatched junction bases numbered 4, after V lost 1 base and J lost 4 bases. Germline CDR1 MGHRA, CDR2 YSYEKL.

This clone was observed a single time. The chain combines TRBV7-9 with TRBJ1-1, with a tentative D call TRBD1 (5 bases). The V gene's germline CDR1 is SEHNR and CDR2 FQNEAQ (reference sequence). Between the trimmed V and J ends, which lost 7 bases and 3 bases, there was a span of 15 bases. The CDR3 contains 14 residues. CDR3 region: CASIDQGRHTEAFF. As DNA, the CDR3 is TGTGCCAGCATCGATCAGGGTCGGCACACTGAAGCTTTCTTT.

This clone was observed a handful of times. For the CDR3, the DNA is TGCGCCAGCAGCTTGGACGGGTACACCGGGGAGCTGTTTTTT. Translating it yields CASSLDGYTGELFF. V is TRBV5-1 and J is TRBJ2-2; no clear D gene. The germline V gene has CDR1 SGHRS and CDR2 YFSETQ. Trimming removed 0 bases at V and 3 bases at J, with 6 bases between. This CDR3 comprises 14 residues.

The chain combines TRBV5-5 with TRBJ2-7, with 10 bases that match TRBD2. Germline CDR1 SGHKS, CDR2 YYEKEE (reference sequence). The CDR3 length is 14 residues. The V segment lost 4 bases and the J segment 7 bases; nucleotides outside the gene matches: 8. The CDR3 bases are TGTGCCAGCAGCACCAGCGGGGGGGCATGGGAGCAGTACTTC. It encodes CASSTSGGAWEQYF.

V gene TRBV5-1 combines with J gene TRBJ2-3; 9 bases are shared with TRBD1. V shed 3 bases, J shed 1 base, and the junction held 0 bases outside the gene matches. CDR1 is SGHRS and CDR2 is YFSETQ in the germline V gene. The CDR3 is made up of 14 amino acids. This CDR3 reads CASSWDRGTDTQYF. In nucleotides, the CDR3 is TGCGCCAGCAGCTGGGACAGGGGCACAGATACGCAGTATTTT.

The chain carries TRBV4-1 and TRBJ1-5, with a weak D call TRBD1 (5 bases). Trimming took 1 base from V and 0 from J, leaving 13 bases between them. CDR1 is MGHRA, CDR2 YSYEKL, per germline. The CDR3 has 17 amino acids. The CDR3 loop reads CASSQGSGVYSNQPQHF. CDR3 sequence (DNA): TGCGCCAGCAGCCAAGGCTCGGGGGTATATAGCAATCAGCCCCAGCATTTT.

This chain links TRBV4-2 with TRBJ1-6; TRBD1 aligns across 7 bases. The trim removed 4 bases at V and 8 bases at J, leaving 11 bases unmatched. Germline-derived CDR1 and CDR2 are LGHNA and YNFKEQ. The CDR3 totals 16 residues. CDR3 coding DNA: TGTGCCAGCAGCCCCCGGGCAGGGGGATCACATTCACCCCTCCACTTT. Translation gives CASSPRAGGSHSPLHF.

The CDR3 nucleotides are TGTGCCAGCAGTTACCCCTCCAGTGGAGCGGGAGACACCGGGGAGCTGTTTTTT. Its translation: CASSYPSSGAGDTGELFF. The V gene is TRBV6-2 or TRBV6-3, the J gene TRBJ2-2; 8 nucleotides line up with TRBD2. The CDR3 covers 18 residues. Germline V CDR1 and CDR2: MNHEY, SVGEGT. V lost 2 bases, J lost 3 bases, and 11 bases stayed unmatched.

The chain uses TRBV18 and TRBJ2-1, with unresolved D. V dropped 3 bases and J dropped 7 bases, with 13 bases sitting between them. The V gene's germline CDR1 is KGHSH and CDR2 LQKENI. The CDR3 has 14 amino acids. DNA for the CDR3: TGTGCCAGCTCACCCGAGGCAACTCTAAATGAGCAGTTCTTC. Protein product: CASSPEATLNEQFF.